This T cell receptor (beta chain) was observed in a study of shared T cell receptors in the human thymus. Clones were sequenced by immunoSEQ multiplex PCR, and TCRdb holds only the in-frame ones, with some missing. This sample has almost 550,000 clones; approximately 80% occur once, and the top ten carry around 0.013%. The CDR3 length is 15 residues. V was clipped by 2 bases and J by 7 bases, with 14 bases between them. Germline V CDR1 and CDR2: SEHNR, FQNEAQ (reference sequence). These data are also associated with another study on human thymus T cells. That work adds: Corrective heart surgery yielded the resections from which the thymus tissue came.

The chain employs TRBV7-9 and TRBJ1-4, with D unresolved. Sequenced material: thymocytes. The TCR originated in a boy younger than two with a congenital heart defect. The CDR3 DNA reads as TGTGCCAGCAGCTTATGGTCCAGCGGACCTGAAAAACTGTTTTTT. Translated, it gives CASSLWSSGPEKLFF.